One and the same sample provided the 19 T cell receptor beta chains below, sequenced in a study of blood T cell repertoires in COVID-19. Libraries were prepared by immunoSEQ multiplex PCR; TCRdb keeps only in-frame clonotypes and omits some of them. The sample consists of 120,000 or so clones, about 87% of them appearing once. The specimen was peripheral blood. The receptor source for this set is a woman aged 50 to 60 with acute or convalescent COVID-19.

The V gene is TRBV29-1, the J gene TRBJ1-3; tentative D call: TRBD1 (5 bases). CDR3 length: 12 amino acids. Trimming shortened V by 4 bases and J by 3 bases, and 7 bases separated the two germline ends. Germline V lookup: CDR1 SQVTM, CDR2 ANQGSEA. The CDR3 DNA reads TGCAGCGTTGGGGGCGGTGGAAACACCATATATTTT. Protein sequence: CSVGGGGNTIYF.

J is TRBJ1-1 and V is TRBV5-1; TRBD1 matches 11 bases. Germline V gene sequence: CDR1 SGHRS, CDR2 YFSETQ. V dropped 4 bases and J dropped 3; count of bases not matched to a gene: 2. The CDR3 has 14 residues. CDR3 in amino acids: CASSGDRGDTEAFF. The CDR3 bases are TGCGCCAGCAGCGGGGACAGGGGGGACACTGAAGCTTTCTTT.

J is TRBJ1-5 and V is TRBV6-2 or TRBV6-3, with D tentatively TRBD1 (6 bases). The CDR3 loop spans 15 amino acids. CDR1 and CDR2 (germline): MNHEY, SVGEGT. V lost 5 bases and J lost 4, with 15 bases in between. The CDR3 sequence is CASSQGQSQNQPQHF. DNA for the CDR3: TGTGCCAGCAGTCAAGGACAGTCCCAAAATCAGCCCCAGCATTTT.

This sequence joins TRBV24-1 and TRBJ1-2; a weak D match, TRBD1 (5 bases). Germline values: CDR1 KGHDR, CDR2 SFDVKD. This CDR3 is 15 amino acids long. V was clipped by 4 bases and J by 4 bases, with 15 bases between them. The CDR3 region is CATSDSREFRYGYTF. In DNA, the CDR3 is TGTGCCACCAGTGACTCCAGGGAATTCCGCTATGGCTACACCTTC.

V is TRBV4-1 and J is TRBJ1-1, with D possibly matching TRBD1 (6 bases). The CDR3 totals 14 residues. Germline loops: CDR1 MGHRA, CDR2 YSYEKL. Trimming pared 4 bases from V and 3 bases from J, leaving 12 bases between. CDR3 region: CASSRLQGYTEAFF. DNA of the CDR3: TGCGCCAGCAGCCGGCTACAGGGTTACACTGAAGCTTTCTTT.

The V and J genes are TRBV3-1 (or the pseudogene TRBV3-2) and TRBJ2-1; 8 bases agree with TRBD2. V shed 5 bases and J 6 bases; nucleotides not matched to a gene: 6. This CDR3 region has 14 residues. CDR1 is LGHDT and CDR2 is YNNKEL in the germline V gene (reference sequence). The CDR3 region is CASSTILAANEQFF. CDR3 DNA sequence: TGTGCCAGCAGCACTATACTAGCGGCCAATGAGCAGTTCTTC.

CDR3 coding DNA: TGTGCCAGCAGCGCAGGGACTAGCGGACAAGGGAATGAGCAGTTCTTC. Residues: CASSAGTSGQGNEQFF. The chain combines TRBV9 with TRBJ2-1, with 11 bases aligning to TRBD2. The V segment lost 3 bases and the J segment 7 bases; nucleotides outside the gene matches: 9. The CDR3 is 16 amino acids. CDR1 and CDR2 from the germline V gene are SGDLS and YYNGEE.

The chain joins TRBV7-9 to TRBJ2-1, with 13 bases aligning to TRBD2. The CDR3 spans 16 residues. From germline, CDR1 is SEHNR and CDR2 FQNEAQ (reference sequence). V dropped 7 bases and J dropped 3; count of bases not matched to a gene: 6. The DNA of the CDR3 is TGTGCCAGCACCAGGACTAGCGGGAGACTCTACAATGAGCAGTTCTTC. Translating gives CASTRTSGRLYNEQFF.

CDR3 protein: CASSRTGVNEQFF. As DNA, the CDR3 is TGTGCCAGCAGTCGGACAGGGGTCAATGAGCAGTTCTTC. The chain is built from TRBV12-3 or TRBV12-4 and TRBJ2-1; 9 positions match TRBD1. This CDR3 is 13 amino acids long. Trimming cost V 5 bases and J 6 bases; bases outside gene matches: 2.

The chain is built from TRBV7-2 and TRBJ2-1; D unclear. Trimming stripped 2 bases from V and 2 bases from J, with 7 bases between. CDR1 and CDR2 from the germline V gene are SGHTA and FQGNSA. The CDR3 has 14 residues. CDR3 DNA: TGTGCCAGCAGCTTATTACTGGCCTACAATGAGCAGTTCTTC. It encodes CASSLLLAYNEQFF. Combining the CDR3 with reference TRBV7-2 and TRBJ2-1 gives the whole variable domain GAGVSQSPSNKVTEKGKDVELRCDPISGHTALYWYRQSLGQGLEFLIYFQGNSAPDKSGLPSDRFSAERTGGSVSTLTIQRTQQEDSAVYLCASSLLLAYNEQFFGPGTRLTVL.

J is TRBJ2-5 and V is TRBV30, with 8 bases identical to TRBD2. The V and J ends lost 3 bases and 4 bases, in that order; junction bases with no gene match: 10. The length of the CDR3 is 15 residues. The germline V gene encodes CDR1 GTSNPN and CDR2 SVGIG (reference sequence). The CDR3 loop reads CAWRAGWSGRETQYF. In DNA, the CDR3 is TGTGCCTGGAGGGCGGGATGGAGCGGGAGAGAGACCCAGTACTTC.

The chain employs TRBV19 and TRBJ2-4; no clear D. CDR1 and CDR2 from the germline V gene are LNHDA and SQIVND (reference sequence). V was trimmed by 6 bases and J by 0 bases, leaving 15 bases between them. The CDR3 runs 16 residues. DNA for the CDR3: TGTGCCAGTAGCAACCCCGAGAGCTTAGCCAAAAACATTCAGTACTTC. Amino acid sequence: CASSNPESLAKNIQYF. Based on the CDR3 plus reference TRBV19 and TRBJ2-4, the full variable domain is DGGITQSPKYLFRKEGQNVTLSCEQNLNHDAMYWYRQDPGQGLRLIYYSQIVNDFQKGDIAEGYSVSREKKESFPLTVTSAQKNPTAFYLCASSNPESLAKNIQYFGAGTRLSVL.

The gene calls are TRBV19 and TRBJ2-7, with 8 bases identical to TRBD1. V trimming: 5 bases; J trimming: 0 bases; junction bases outside the gene matches: 12. The CDR3 loop spans 17 amino acids. Germline assignment: CDR1 LNHDA and CDR2 SQIVND (reference sequence). This CDR3 reads CASSGGRQGSSSYEQYF. The CDR3 region has the DNA TGTGCCAGTAGTGGGGGGAGACAGGGGTCGAGCTCCTACGAGCAGTACTTC.

This clone was observed a handful of times. The chain combines TRBV18 with TRBJ1-2, with 7 bases identical to TRBD1. This CDR3 contains 15 residues. Germline CDR1 is KGHSH and CDR2 is LQKENI. J was trimmed by 4 bases and V by 3 bases; bases with no gene match: 8. The CDR3 reads CASSPEQGIGYGYTF. The CDR3 bases are TGTGCCAGCTCACCGGAACAGGGGATTGGCTATGGCTACACCTTC.

This clone appeared once. This chain links TRBV27 with TRBJ1-3; 7 bases match TRBD1. CDR1 is MNHEY, CDR2 SMNVEV, per germline (reference sequence). V trimming: 5 bases; J trimming: 0 bases; junction bases outside the gene matches: 4. The CDR3 extends over 15 amino acids. CDR3 bases: TGTGCCAGCAGTCCGGGGGACAGCTCTGGAAACACCATATATTTT. Its protein is CASSPGDSSGNTIYF.

This chain links TRBV5-1 with TRBJ2-5; 9 bases map to TRBD2. V gave up 6 bases and J gave up 5 bases; unmatched junction bases: 11. Germline V CDR1 and CDR2: SGHRS, YFSETQ. The CDR3 contains 15 residues. The CDR3 DNA reads TGCGCCAGCACCCTCTCGCGGGGGGGCGGGGAGACCCAGTACTTC. It translates to CASTLSRGGGETQYF.

The J gene is TRBJ1-5, the V gene TRBV5-4, with 7 bases that match TRBD1. The CDR3 sequence is 14 residues long. V shed 0 bases, J shed 4 bases, and the junction held 1 base outside the gene matches. Germline-derived CDR1 and CDR2 are SGHNT and YYREEE (reference sequence). Here the CDR3 reads CASSLDRGNQPQHF. CDR3 nucleotide sequence: TGTGCCAGCAGCTTGGACAGGGGAAATCAGCCCCAGCATTTT.

V gene TRBV7-2 combines with J gene TRBJ1-4, with 7 positions matching TRBD1. Germline V CDR1 and CDR2: SGHTA, FQGNSA. This CDR3 spans 13 amino acids. J lost 8 bases, V lost 6 bases, and 6 bases had no gene match. This CDR3 reads CASSRDSWEKLFF. As DNA, the CDR3 is TGTGCCAGCAGTCGGGACAGCTGGGAAAAACTGTTTTTT. Complete variable domain (other parts from reference TRBV7-2 and TRBJ1-4): GAGVSQSPSNKVTEKGKDVELRCDPISGHTALYWYRQSLGQGLEFLIYFQGNSAPDKSGLPSDRFSAERTGGSVSTLTIQRTQQEDSAVYLCASSRDSWEKLFFGSGTQLSVL.

V usage is TRBV19 and J usage is TRBJ1-4; possible D gene TRBD1, 5 bases. This CDR3 contains 16 residues. In germline, CDR1 is LNHDA, CDR2 SQIVND (reference sequence). Between the trimmed V and J ends, which lost 7 bases and 7 bases, there was a span of 22 bases. The CDR3 protein is CASTPRWAGVGEKLFF. The CDR3 DNA follows: TGTGCCAGTACCCCCCGCTGGGCGGGGGTCGGTGAAAAACTGTTTTTT.